This entry describes one T cell receptor beta chain. The antigen it recognizes is unknown. No much larger clonotype is one base removed from it; base qualities were not supplied. Using the deep immunoSEQ assay, TCR CDR3 regions were amplified from genomic DNA by multiplex PCR. Genomic DNA extracted from each cell subset was distributed evenly over all wells of several immunoSEQ 96-well plates, and each plate served as one replicate. For sorted subsets, about 0.2 ug genomic DNA, equal to about 30,000 T cell genomes, was loaded into each replicate PCR. Purified libraries were quantified with a Qubit 3.0 fluorometer, sized on a Bioanalyzer 2100, and re-quantified with the KAPA Library Quantification kit. A separate single-read 150-cycle Illumina NextSeq 550 flow cell was used to sequence each immunoSEQ 96-well plate. In the authors' own workflow: Because the immunoSEQ output held only junctional sequences and lacked quality scores, the filtering could not match the filtering applied to full-length reads. Sequences were annotated with PyIR, a Python wrapper for IgBLAST v1.9, using IMGT germline references to assign V/J genes and CDR3. Reads with weak V/J assignments (E-value above 1e-6), missing CDR3, stop codons, out-of-frame junctions, or ambiguous translated residues were removed. V3J clonotypes were defined by identical inferred V gene, J gene, and CDR3 amino acid sequence. Percentage overlap between repertoires was calculated by dividing the number of shared unique clonotypes by the size of the smaller repertoire. RTK rarefaction, the Chao1 estimator, and Recon v2.1 estimates of unobserved clonotypes were used to assess repertoire richness. For all TCRbeta clonotypes obtained by the gDNA method from a handful of donors, generation probabilities were computed with OLGA. TCRdb holds this immuneACCESS table with in-frame rearrangements only. Some clones are missing; in checked studies, unresolved V genes explain under half, and the rest has no known cause. That table supplies the V and J calls and clone size; D and trimming were determined from the DNA. The sample data list millions of clones, and approximately 93% of these were observed just once. The ten largest make up under 0.45% of the sample.

This sample is part of a study of shared clonotypes between healthy human individuals (dated by TCRdb to the early 2020s). For the study in its entirety: Three men and two women, aged 18 to 49 years, made up the cohort. Per donor, three plates each were used for CD4 naive and CD4 memory, two for CD8 naive, and one for CD8 memory. The study deeply sequenced blood TCR repertoires of about 5 healthy adults to estimate repertoire size and the extent of clonotype sharing between individuals. To increase sequencing depth and limit assay-specific biases, different laboratories used diverse techniques to prepare libraries and sequence TCR repertoires. Between about 0.8 and 8.9 billion PBMCs per donor were obtained by leukapheresis.

The donors were healthy, HIV-negative adults with no recently reported acute infections or vaccinations. Every donor was a Caucasian adult living in Nashville, Tennessee, USA. CD4+ T cells were enriched by magnetic negative selection, after which naive cells were positively selected on CD45RA and the negative fraction was taken as the memory subset. After blood collection by leukapheresis, PBMCs were isolated using Ficoll-Histopaque density gradient centrifugation and then cryopreserved in the vapor phase of liquid nitrogen. Purity and quantity of every magnetically sorted T cell population were checked by analytical flow cytometry. Genomic DNA was isolated from every sorted fraction and measured by UV absorbance on a Nanodrop 2000c. Trimming removed 1 base from V and 3 bases from J, leaving 16 bases between the germline ends. Its CDR3 holds 16 amino acids, cysteine through phenylalanine. Of all the DNA, just the CDR3 is kept, 48 bases in frame from base 1. In the germline V gene, CDR1 corresponds to SGHTA and CDR2 to FQGNSA.

What the work shows at the level of the full study, not this receptor alone: Compared with non-shared clonotypes, clonotypes shared by all four sorted-subset donors had higher generation probabilities. The genetic and exposure-history diversity represented was limited by the small number of donors. Incomplete sequencing was indicated by rarefaction of sorted-subset datasets, despite the large sequencing depth. Naive subsets generally had larger estimated clonotype richness than memory subsets. Sampling was restricted to blood, and TCR repertoires in tissue are likely to differ from TCR repertoires in blood. When several donors were compared, the shared fraction of clonotypes was 5% to 6.5% for naive CD4, around 3.5% for naive CD8, 2.3% for memory CD4, and 0.4% for memory CD8. Based on pairwise subsampling, the degree of clonotype sharing among donors was expected to be affected by sequencing depth.

The source is a man aged 18 to 35 in good health. Some clones in this sample may be carry-over from other donors' samples. The sequenced sample was naive CD4+ T cells from PBMCs. What this sample's cell subset or site label stands for: CD45RA+ positively selected. The sequence is built from TRBV7-2 and TRBJ2-7; matching of 6 bases hints at TRBD2 as the D gene. The CDR3 amino acid sequence is: CASSLGSSVDLYEQYF. The nucleotides read TGTGCCAGCAGCTTAGGGTCTAGCGTCGATCTCTACGAGCAGTACTTC.